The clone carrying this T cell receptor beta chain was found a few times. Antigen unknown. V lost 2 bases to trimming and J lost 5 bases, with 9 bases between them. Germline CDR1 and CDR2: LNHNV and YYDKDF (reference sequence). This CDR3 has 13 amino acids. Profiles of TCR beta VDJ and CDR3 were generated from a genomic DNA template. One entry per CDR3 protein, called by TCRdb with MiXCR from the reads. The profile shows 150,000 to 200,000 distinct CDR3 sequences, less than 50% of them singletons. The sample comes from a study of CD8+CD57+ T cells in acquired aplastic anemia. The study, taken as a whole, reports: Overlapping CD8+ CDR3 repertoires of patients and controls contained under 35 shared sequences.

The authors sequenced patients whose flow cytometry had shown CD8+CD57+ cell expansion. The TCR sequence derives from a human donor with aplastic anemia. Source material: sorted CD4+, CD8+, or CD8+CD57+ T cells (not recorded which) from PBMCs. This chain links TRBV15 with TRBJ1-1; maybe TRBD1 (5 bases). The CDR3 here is CATSRTQGTEAFF. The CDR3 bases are TGTGCCACCAGCAGAACTCAGGGAACTGAAGCTTTCTTT.